This T cell receptor beta chain was captured by sequencing in a study of shared clonotypes between healthy human individuals. What was sequenced on ten immunoSEQ deep assay plates was unsorted PBMC DNA. Here immunoSEQ multiplex PCR was the method, and the copy in TCRdb shows in-frame clones only, minus some. This sample has about 450,000 clones, with less than 80% found just once. The specimen sequenced was PBMCs. The receptor was derived from a woman in her forties in good health. Some clones in this sample may be carry-over from other donors' samples.

The CDR3 region has the DNA TGTGCCAGCAGCGCCCTTGGGGGGAATGAGCAGTTCTTC. Protein: CASSALGGNEQFF. V is TRBV2 and J is TRBJ2-1, with a possible D match to TRBD2 (6 bases). The V end was cut by 6 bases, the J end by 7 bases, with 13 bases between. CDR1 and CDR2 from the germline V gene are SNHLY and FYNNEI. The CDR3 sequence is 13 residues long.